Shown below are 25 T cell receptor beta chains from a single sample sequenced in a study of shared clonotypes between healthy human individuals. Generated by immunoSEQ multiplex PCR, the TCRdb table keeps only in-frame clones and is missing some. The sample has some 2,100,000 clones; approximately 95% are singletons. The sequenced sample consisted of naive CD4+ T cells sorted from blood. Subset here: CD45RA+ positively selected. The receptors here all came from a man aged 18 to 29 in good health.

The rearrangement joins TRBV5-4 to TRBJ1-4; TRBD1 matches at 10 bases. Germline CDR1 and CDR2: SGHNT and YYREEE (reference sequence). The J segment lost 8 bases and the V segment lost 3 bases, leaving 7 bases of the junction unmatched. This CDR3 has 15 amino acids. CDR3 protein: CASSSAGQGKEKLFF. The CDR3 nucleotides are TGTGCCAGCAGCTCGGCGGGACAGGGGAAAGAAAAACTGTTTTTT.

This chain links TRBV6-6 with TRBJ1-2; D is uncertain. The V and J ends lost 2 bases and 8 bases respectively, with 3 bases between them. The CDR3 contains 10 residues. Germline V gene data show CDR1 as MNHNY and CDR2 as SVGAGI (reference sequence). This chain's CDR3 is CASSYQGYTF. The CDR3 region has the DNA TGTGCCAGCAGTTACCAGGGCTACACCTTC.

A word on this clone: Other nucleotide sequences from this sample produce the same CDR3. This chain uses TRBV19 with TRBJ2-2; D not resolved. The germline CDR1 and CDR2 sequences are LNHDA and SQIVND (reference sequence). The CDR3 is made up of 12 amino acids. V lost 6 bases to trimming and J lost 5 bases, with 7 bases between them. The chain's CDR3 is CASRGRTGELFF. In DNA form, the CDR3 reads TGTGCCAGTAGGGGTAGGACCGGGGAGCTGTTTTTT.

The rearrangement uses TRBV25-1 and TRBJ2-7, with 10 bases aligning to TRBD1. This CDR3 has 16 amino acids. Germline lookup yields CDR1 MGHDK and CDR2 SYGVNS. After removal of 5 bases from V and 5 bases from J, the junction contained 12 bases not matched to a gene. This CDR3 is CASSQPPGQGDHEQYF. CDR3 DNA sequence: TGTGCCAGCAGTCAACCGCCCGGACAGGGGGATCACGAGCAGTACTTC.

With regard to this clone: This CDR3 is also generated by other DNA sequences in the sample. This chain links TRBV28 with TRBJ1-5; the D gene is possibly TRBD1 (5 bases). V was shortened by 5 bases and J by 0 bases, with 11 bases between the two germline ends. This CDR3 is 15 amino acids long. In germline, CDR1 is MDHEN, CDR2 SYDVKM. The CDR3 DNA reads TGTGCCAGCAGTCCAGGGACGGTTAGCAATCAGCCCCAGCATTTT. This translates into CASSPGTVSNQPQHF.

The V call is TRBV5-1, the J call TRBJ2-7; maybe TRBD1 (6 bases). The V gene lost 4 bases and the J gene lost 2 bases, with 16 bases spanning the gap. The CDR3 spans 15 residues. Looked up from germline, CDR1 is SGHRS and CDR2 is YFSETQ. The chain's CDR3 is CASSPGHTGTYEQYF. CDR3 DNA: TGCGCCAGCAGCCCGGGACATACTGGCACCTACGAGCAGTACTTC.

With regard to this clone: The same CDR3 can be traced to other DNA sequences in this sample. The V gene is TRBV2, the J gene TRBJ2-7; possible D gene TRBD2, 7 bases. V lost 4 bases to trimming and J lost 4 bases, with 14 bases between them. Germline V gives CDR1 SNHLY, CDR2 FYNNEI. The CDR3 spans 14 residues. The CDR3 is CASSVGRGSYEQYF. In nucleotides, the CDR3 is TGTGCCAGCAGTGTGGGGAGGGGGTCTTACGAGCAGTACTTC.

The chain links TRBV6-5 to TRBJ2-7; D might be TRBD2 (5 bases). Trimming left V 6 bases short and J 0 bases short, with 9 bases between. Germline-derived CDR1 and CDR2 are MNHEY and SVGAGI. The CDR3 has 13 residues. The CDR3 region is CASRDGNSYEQYF. The CDR3 coding sequence is TGTGCCAGCAGGGACGGGAACTCCTACGAGCAGTACTTC.

The chain links TRBV5-4 to TRBJ2-1, with 7 bases that match TRBD2. Germline CDR1 is SGHNT and CDR2 is YYREEE (reference sequence). V was pared by 4 bases and J by 5 bases, with 12 bases of the junction left unmatched. CDR3 length equals 16 residues. The CDR3 DNA follows: TGTGCCAGCAGCCCCCGTTTCCGCGCGGGAGACAATGAGCAGTTCTTC. Translation: CASSPRFRAGDNEQFF.

CDR3 nucleotides: TGTGCCAGCAGCTGGCAGGAGGGAGCTGGCTACACCTTC. Protein sequence: CASSWQEGAGYTF. The rearrangement uses TRBV5-6 and TRBJ1-2; D unclear. With 3 bases removed from V and 7 bases from J, the gap between germline ends came to 13 bases. The V gene's germline CDR1 is SGHDT and CDR2 YYEEEE. The CDR3 has 13 amino acids.

The V gene is TRBV5-1, the J gene TRBJ1-1; 8 nucleotides line up with TRBD1. Germline V gene lookup returns CDR1 SGHRS and CDR2 YFSETQ. This CDR3 region has 17 residues. V lost 1 base and J lost 0; bases outside the gene matches: 8. CDR3 in DNA: TGCGCCAGCAGCTTGACCCTACAGGGGGTTATGAACACTGAAGCTTTCTTT. Encoded protein: CASSLTLQGVMNTEAFF.

The V call is TRBV7-9, the J call TRBJ1-5; D is possibly TRBD1 (5 bases). The CDR3 is 11 amino acids. From germline, CDR1 is SEHNR and CDR2 FQNEAQ (reference sequence). V lost 1 base and J 11 bases, leaving 6 bases between the germline ends. This CDR3 is CASSLGGAQHF. The CDR3, as DNA: TGTGCCAGCAGCTTAGGGGGGGCCCAGCATTTT.

The CDR3 loop is CASRALDRLNTGELFF. The CDR3 DNA reads as TGTGCCAGCAGGGCCCTCGACAGACTGAACACCGGGGAGCTGTTTTTT. The chain combines TRBV28 with TRBJ2-2; TRBD1 is a possible D gene (5 bases). This CDR3 spans 16 amino acids. Trimming removed 6 bases at V and 1 base at J, with 15 bases between. CDR1 is MDHEN, CDR2 SYDVKM, per germline.

This chain joins TRBV5-1 and TRBJ1-6; no clear D. V lost 4 bases and J 9 bases, leaving 11 bases between the germline ends. Germline CDR1 and CDR2: SGHRS and YFSETQ. CDR3 size: 13 residues. The DNA of the CDR3 is TGCGCCAGCAGCGAAGCCTTGGGTTCACCCCTCCACTTT. It yields the protein CASSEALGSPLHF.

V usage is TRBV4-3 and J usage is TRBJ2-1; the D call may be TRBD1 or TRBD2 (6 bases each). The CDR3 contains 13 residues. Deletions cut 1 base from V and 11 bases from J, with 12 bases between. Germline loops: CDR1 LGHNA, CDR2 YSLEER. The CDR3 nucleotides read TGCGCCAGCAGCCAAGGGGGGCGCGGGAAGCAGTTCTTC. This codes for CASSQGGRGKQFF.

CDR3 protein: CASIPDRYSNQPQHF. The CDR3 DNA follows: TGTGCCAGTATCCCAGACCGTTATAGCAATCAGCCCCAGCATTTT. The chain couples TRBV19 to TRBJ1-5; D unclear. The CDR3 covers 15 residues. The V end was cut by 7 bases, the J end by 0 bases, with 13 bases between. Per the germline V gene, CDR1 is LNHDA and CDR2 is SQIVND (reference sequence).

The V call is TRBV28, the J call TRBJ1-3; 7 nucleotides match TRBD1. The V gene's germline CDR1 is MDHEN and CDR2 SYDVKM. The CDR3 is 13 amino acids. Unmatched junction bases numbered 8, after V lost 7 bases and J lost 8 bases. CDR3: CASIESGGYTIYF. The CDR3 DNA reads TGTGCCAGCATAGAATCAGGGGGGTACACCATATATTTT.

This chain joins TRBV27 and TRBJ1-2; D is undetermined. V lost 1 base and J lost 7, with 13 bases in between. CDR3 length equals 14 residues. Germline V gene data show CDR1 as MNHEY and CDR2 as SMNVEV (reference sequence). The CDR3 DNA sequence: TGTGCCAGCAGTTTATATGGGAGGCTCAGTGGCTACACCTTC. Its protein product is CASSLYGRLSGYTF.

The sample holds one count of this clone. The gene calls are TRBV21-1 and TRBJ2-3; the table's D call of TRBD1 was not tested on the DNA. TRBV21-1 is designated a pseudogene. The CDR3 totals 18 residues. The CDR3 sequence: CASGWTGVDRSRTDTQYF. CDR3 coding DNA: TGTGCCAGCGGTTGGACAGGGGTAGACCGGTCTCGCACAGATACGCAGTATTTT.

V gene TRBV6-5 combines with J gene TRBJ1-5; D call uncertain. Germline V lookup: CDR1 MNHEY, CDR2 SVGAGI. There are 15 residues in the CDR3. V lost 5 bases, J lost 3 bases, and 14 bases lay in between. Here the CDR3 DNA reads TGTGCCAGCAGTAGAAGACCGGGAATCAATCAGCCCCAGCATTTT. It specifies CASSRRPGINQPQHF.

The CDR3 loop is CASSSIGTSRETQYF. The CDR3, as DNA: TGTGCCAGCAGCAGCATTGGGACTAGCAGGGAGACCCAGTACTTC. The rearrangement uses TRBV5-4 and TRBJ2-5, with 9 bases matching TRBD2. Germline CDR1 is SGHNT and CDR2 is YYREEE (reference sequence). This CDR3 contains 15 residues. Losses at the gene ends were 4 bases for V and 5 bases for J; bases not matched to a gene: 9.

This chain links TRBV10-2 with TRBJ1-5; perhaps TRBD1 as D (5 bases). The CDR3 consists of 13 residues. The V gene lost 2 bases and the J gene lost 12 bases, with 14 bases spanning the gap. Germline values: CDR1 WSHSY, CDR2 SAAADI. The CDR3 loop reads CASSEGGEWRQHF. CDR3 in DNA: TGCGCCAGCAGTGAGGGGGGGGAATGGCGCCAGCATTTT.

The sample holds one count of this clone. The V gene is TRBV30, the J gene TRBJ1-4; D is perhaps TRBD1 (6 bases). The V gene lost 3 bases and the J gene lost 7 bases, with 27 bases spanning the gap. The CDR3 is 18 amino acids. Looked up from germline, CDR1 is GTSNPN and CDR2 is SVGIG (reference sequence). The CDR3 nucleotides are TGTGCCTGGAGCCGATCTAAATGGGTGACAGGTATGGGTGAAAAACTGTTTTTT. Translating gives CAWSRSKWVTGMGEKLFF.

The genes are TRBV6-6 and TRBJ1-1; 8 nucleotides line up with TRBD1. Losses at the gene ends were 5 bases for V and 2 bases for J; bases not matched to a gene: 4. Germline V gene sequence: CDR1 MNHNY, CDR2 SVGAGI (reference sequence). The CDR3 is made up of 14 amino acids. The CDR3 reads CASSDGQGNTEAFF. In DNA, the CDR3 is TGTGCCAGCAGTGACGGACAGGGTAACACTGAAGCTTTCTTT.

This chain links TRBV7-9 with TRBJ2-3; unclear D gene. V lost 1 base and J 1 base, leaving 9 bases between the germline ends. This CDR3 spans 15 amino acids. Per germline, CDR1 SEHNR and CDR2 FQNEAQ (reference sequence). In nucleotides, the CDR3 is TGTGCCAGCAGCTTAGTAAGGGTCGGCACAGATACGCAGTATTTT. Translated, it gives CASSLVRVGTDTQYF.